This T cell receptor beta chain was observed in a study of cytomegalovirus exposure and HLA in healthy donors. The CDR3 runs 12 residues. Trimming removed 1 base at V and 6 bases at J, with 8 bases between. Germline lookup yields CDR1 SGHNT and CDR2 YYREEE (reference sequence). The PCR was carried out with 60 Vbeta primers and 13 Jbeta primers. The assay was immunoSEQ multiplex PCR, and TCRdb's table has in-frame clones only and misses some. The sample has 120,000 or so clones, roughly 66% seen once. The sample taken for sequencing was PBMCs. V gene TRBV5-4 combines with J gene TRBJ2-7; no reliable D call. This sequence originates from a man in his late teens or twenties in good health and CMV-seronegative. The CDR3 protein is CASSLSSAEQYF. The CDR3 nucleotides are TGTGCCAGCAGCTTGAGCAGCGCCGAGCAGTACTTC.